There are many counts of the clone carrying this T cell receptor beta chain. Antigen specificity is unknown. This sample was taken from a study of T cells in Graves' hyperthyroidism and ophthalmopathy. Study-wide points: The blood repertoire included most of the expanded thyroid clonotypes above 0.001.

The length of the CDR3 is 15 residues. Germline V gene data show CDR1 as SGHTA and CDR2 as FQGNSA. V shed 5 bases, J shed 3 bases, and the junction held 8 bases outside the gene matches. Disease duration under 2 months; hyperthyroidism patients were aged 18 to 65. It was RNA transcripts that yielded the amplified TCR beta CDR3 regions. The HTBI primer set was used in a first-round RT-PCR of the TCR CDR3. One entry per CDR3 protein, called by TCRdb with MiXCR from the multiplex PCR reads. The sample holds around 290,000 distinct CDR3 sequences; about an eighth are singletons and the top ten take 7% to 8.5%.

V usage is TRBV7-2 and J usage is TRBJ2-3, with TRBD2 identical over 7 bases. The clonotype was recovered from a woman aged 25 to 39 with Graves' hyperthyroidism that later progressed to Graves' ophthalmopathy. Sequencing used blood. CDR3 coding DNA: TGTGCCAGCAGCCCCCAAGCGGGGCGTACAGATACGCAGTATTTT. Translating it yields CASSPQAGRTDTQYF.